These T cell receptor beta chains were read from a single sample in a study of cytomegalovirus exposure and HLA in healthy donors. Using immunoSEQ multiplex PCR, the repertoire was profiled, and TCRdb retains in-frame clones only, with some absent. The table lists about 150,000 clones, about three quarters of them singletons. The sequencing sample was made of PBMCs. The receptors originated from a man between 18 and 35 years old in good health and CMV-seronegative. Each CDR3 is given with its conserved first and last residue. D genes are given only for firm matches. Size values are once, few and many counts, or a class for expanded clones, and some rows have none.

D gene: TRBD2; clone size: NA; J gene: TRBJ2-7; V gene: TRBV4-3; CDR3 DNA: TGCGCCAGCAGCCTCGGGCTAGCGGGGTCCTACGAGCAGTACTTC; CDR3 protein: CASSLGLAGSYEQYF
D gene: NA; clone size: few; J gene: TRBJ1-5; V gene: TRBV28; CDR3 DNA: TGTGCCAGCAGTTCACCGGGTCGAGGAGGATATGGCAATCAGCCCCAGCATTTT; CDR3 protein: CASSSPGRGGYGNQPQHF
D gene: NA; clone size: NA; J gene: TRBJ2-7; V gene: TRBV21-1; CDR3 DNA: TGTGCCAGGACACAAGCCGGTGGGCAGTACTTC; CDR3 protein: CARTQAGGQYF
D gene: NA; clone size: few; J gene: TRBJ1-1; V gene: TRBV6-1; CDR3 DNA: TGTGCCAGCAGTGAACCCGGTGGGGGAGGGCGGGCTTTCTTT; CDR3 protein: CASSEPGGGGRAFF
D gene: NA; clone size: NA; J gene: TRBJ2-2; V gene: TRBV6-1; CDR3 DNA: TGTGCCAGCAGTTCCCTAGGTTTGAGGACCGGGGAGCTGTTTTTT; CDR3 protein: CASSSLGLRTGELFF
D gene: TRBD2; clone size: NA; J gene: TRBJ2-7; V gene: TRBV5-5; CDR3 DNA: TGTGCCAGCAGCTTTGTGGGAGGGGCCTACGAGCAGTACTTC; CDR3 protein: CASSFVGGAYEQYF
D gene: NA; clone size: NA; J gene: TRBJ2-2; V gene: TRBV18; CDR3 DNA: TGTGCCAGCTCACCACCGGCCATGGTGAACACCGGGGAGCTGTTTTTT; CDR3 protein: CASSPPAMVNTGELFF
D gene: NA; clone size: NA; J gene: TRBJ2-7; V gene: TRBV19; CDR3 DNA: TGTGCCAGTAGTATAGCCTTAGATTTCTCTTACGAGCAGTACTTC; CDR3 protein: CASSIALDFSYEQYF
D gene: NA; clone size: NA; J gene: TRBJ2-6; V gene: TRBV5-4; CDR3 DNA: TGTGCCAGCAGCCGGGTTGGCTCTGGGGCCAACGTCCTGACTTTC; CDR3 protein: CASSRVGSGANVLTF
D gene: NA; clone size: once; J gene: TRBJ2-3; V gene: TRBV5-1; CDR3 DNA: TGCGCCAGCAGCTTAATGGTCAGAGATACGCAGTATTTT; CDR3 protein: CASSLMVRDTQYF
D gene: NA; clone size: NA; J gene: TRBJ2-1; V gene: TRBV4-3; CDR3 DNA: TGCGCCAGCAGCCAAGCGTGGGTAGCACAACGAGGAAATGAGCAGTTCTTC; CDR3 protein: CASSQAWVAQRGNEQFF
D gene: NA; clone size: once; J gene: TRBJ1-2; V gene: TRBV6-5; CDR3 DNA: TGTGCCAGCAGTTACTCGGGCGGGCGCTACACCTTC; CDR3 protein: CASSYSGGRYTF
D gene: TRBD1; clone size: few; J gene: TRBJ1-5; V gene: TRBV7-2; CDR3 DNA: TGTGCCAGCAGCTTGCCCGTACAGGGGGGGAACCAGCCCCAGCATTTT; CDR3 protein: CASSLPVQGGNQPQHF
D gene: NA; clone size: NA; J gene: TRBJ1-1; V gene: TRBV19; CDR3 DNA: TGTGCCAGTAGTTGGGAGGTGGGGGGGACTGAAGCTTTCTTT; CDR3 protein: CASSWEVGGTEAFF
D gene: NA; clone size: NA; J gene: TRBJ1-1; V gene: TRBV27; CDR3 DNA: TGTGCCAGCAGTTTAACAGAGAACACTGAAGCTTTCTTT; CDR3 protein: CASSLTENTEAFF
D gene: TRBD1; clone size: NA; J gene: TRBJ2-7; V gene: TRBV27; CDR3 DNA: TGTGCCAGCAGTTCCGGGACAGGGCTCTACGAGCAGTACTTC; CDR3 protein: CASSSGTGLYEQYF
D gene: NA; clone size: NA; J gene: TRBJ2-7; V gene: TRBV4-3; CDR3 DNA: TGCGCCAGCAGCCAAGATACCGGCGCCGGGAGTGGCTACGAGCAGTACTTC; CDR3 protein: CASSQDTGAGSGYEQYF
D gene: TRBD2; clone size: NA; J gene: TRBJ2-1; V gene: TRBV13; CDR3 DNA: TGTGCCAGCAGCCCCCAGGGGCTAGCGGGGGACCATTACAATGAGCAGTTCTTC; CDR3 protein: CASSPQGLAGDHYNEQFF
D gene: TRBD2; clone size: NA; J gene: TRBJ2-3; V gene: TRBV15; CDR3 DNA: TGTGCCACCAGCACTCACCCGGGACTAGCGGGAGTCATGGATACGCAGTATTTT; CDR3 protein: CATSTHPGLAGVMDTQYF
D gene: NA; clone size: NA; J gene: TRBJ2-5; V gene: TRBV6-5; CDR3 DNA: TGTGCCAGCAGTTACGGCCAGGGCGCGGAGACCCAGTACTTC; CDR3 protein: CASSYGQGAETQYF
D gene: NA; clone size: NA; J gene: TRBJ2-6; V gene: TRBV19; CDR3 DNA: TGTGCCAGCAACTCTGGGGCCAACGTCCTGACTTTC; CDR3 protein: CASNSGANVLTF
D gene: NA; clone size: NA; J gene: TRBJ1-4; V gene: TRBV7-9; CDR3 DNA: TGTTCCAGCACCACCCGGGAAAAACTGTTTTTT; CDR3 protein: CSSTTREKLFF
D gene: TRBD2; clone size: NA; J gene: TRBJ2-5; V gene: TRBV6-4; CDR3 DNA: TGTGCCAGCAGTGAAAATGCGGGAGTCGCAGAGACCCAGTACTTC; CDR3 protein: CASSENAGVAETQYF
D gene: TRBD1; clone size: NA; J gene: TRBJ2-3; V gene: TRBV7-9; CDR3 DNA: TGTTCCAGCAGCCGTACATTGACAGGGTACACAGATACGCAGTATTTT; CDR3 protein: CSSSRTLTGYTDTQYF
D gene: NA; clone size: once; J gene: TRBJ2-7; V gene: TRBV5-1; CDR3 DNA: TGCGCCAGCAGCTTGTTTCAGGCGAACCCCTACGAGCAGTACTTC; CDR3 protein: CASSLFQANPYEQYF
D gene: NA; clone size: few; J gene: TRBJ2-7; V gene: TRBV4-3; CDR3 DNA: TGCGCCAGCAGCCCCTCTAGGTACAGGAGACAGTACGAGCAGTACTTC; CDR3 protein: CASSPSRYRRQYEQYF
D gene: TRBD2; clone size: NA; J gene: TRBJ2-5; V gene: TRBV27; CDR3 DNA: TGTGCCAGCAGTCCCCTTAGCGGGAGGGCCGGGACCCAGTACTTC; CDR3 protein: CASSPLSGRAGTQYF
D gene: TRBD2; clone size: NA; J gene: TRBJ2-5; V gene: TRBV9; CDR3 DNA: TGTGCCAGCAGCGCTGGGGGGGGACTAGCAGGGACCCAGTACTTC; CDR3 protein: CASSAGGGLAGTQYF
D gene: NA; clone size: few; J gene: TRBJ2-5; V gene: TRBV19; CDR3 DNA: TGTGCCAGTAGTATGGCGGTCCTTCAAGAGACCCAGTACTTC; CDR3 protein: CASSMAVLQETQYF
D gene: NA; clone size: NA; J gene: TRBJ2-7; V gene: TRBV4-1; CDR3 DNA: TGCGCCAGCAGCCAATATCCGGCAGGCCGCGTGAACGAGCAGTACTTC; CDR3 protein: CASSQYPAGRVNEQYF
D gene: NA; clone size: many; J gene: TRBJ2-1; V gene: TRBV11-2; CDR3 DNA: TGTGCCAGCAGCCGAGGACTACCGGGGGATGAGCAGTTCTTC; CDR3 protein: CASSRGLPGDEQFF
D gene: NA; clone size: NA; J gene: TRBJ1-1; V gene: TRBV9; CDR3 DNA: TGTGCCAGCAGTAGGGGTGTCACTGAAGCTTTCTTT; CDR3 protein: CASSRGVTEAFF
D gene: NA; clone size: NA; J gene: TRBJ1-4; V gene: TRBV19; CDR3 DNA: TGTGCCAGTAGTTGGGACTTTGAAAAACTGTTTTTT; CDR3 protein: CASSWDFEKLFF